A selection of T cell receptor beta chains follows, all from one sample in a study of blood T cell repertoires in COVID-19. Sequencing was performed with immunoSEQ multiplex PCR; in TCRdb, only in-frame clones are kept and a portion is missing. The sample contains 40,000 or so clones, roughly 80% of which appear only once. Sequenced: peripheral blood. Receptors originate from a woman in her sixties or seventies with acute or convalescent COVID-19. Each CDR3 is given without its conserved first and last residue. A D gene is named only where the DNA matches it firmly.

v_gene: TRBV28; j_gene: TRBJ1-3; d_gene: NA; CDR3aa: ASSSLQAGGNTIY
v_gene: TRBV28; j_gene: TRBJ2-5; d_gene: NA; CDR3aa: ASSRQNQETQY
v_gene: TRBV3-1/TRBV3-2; j_gene: TRBJ2-3; d_gene: NA; CDR3aa: ATESTATTDTQY
v_gene: TRBV10-2; j_gene: TRBJ2-7; d_gene: NA; CDR3aa: ASSESGYEQY
v_gene: TRBV7-9; j_gene: TRBJ1-5; d_gene: NA; CDR3aa: ASSATNLADYSNQPQH
v_gene: TRBV5-5; j_gene: TRBJ2-1; d_gene: NA; CDR3aa: ASSTDYISYNEQF
v_gene: TRBV6-6; j_gene: TRBJ2-7; d_gene: NA; CDR3aa: ASRTDSTEY
v_gene: TRBV30; j_gene: TRBJ2-1; d_gene: TRBD2; CDR3aa: AWTDLAGGLDEQF
v_gene: TRBV6-4; j_gene: TRBJ2-3; d_gene: NA; CDR3aa: ASSDSLIDTDTQY
v_gene: TRBV5-1; j_gene: TRBJ1-4; d_gene: TRBD1; CDR3aa: ASSLGDSLANEKLF
v_gene: TRBV28; j_gene: TRBJ2-1; d_gene: TRBD2; CDR3aa: ASSTILAGGPNEQF
v_gene: TRBV9; j_gene: TRBJ2-2; d_gene: NA; CDR3aa: ASSARQDTGELF
v_gene: TRBV6-5; j_gene: TRBJ1-5; d_gene: TRBD1; CDR3aa: ASSRDRGQDQPQH
v_gene: TRBV18; j_gene: TRBJ1-5; d_gene: NA; CDR3aa: ASSKQKDQPQH
v_gene: TRBV7-9; j_gene: TRBJ1-1; d_gene: NA; CDR3aa: ASTGRTQMNTEAF
v_gene: TRBV18; j_gene: TRBJ2-7; d_gene: NA; CDR3aa: ASSPPGSSYEQY
v_gene: TRBV7-9; j_gene: TRBJ1-1; d_gene: NA; CDR3aa: ASSAGGIVGEAF
v_gene: TRBV30; j_gene: TRBJ1-4; d_gene: TRBD1; CDR3aa: AWAGQSHEKLF
v_gene: TRBV19; j_gene: TRBJ2-7; d_gene: NA; CDR3aa: ASSMQQGSLDEQY
v_gene: TRBV5-1; j_gene: TRBJ2-2; d_gene: NA; CDR3aa: ASSLGRSNTGELF
v_gene: TRBV24-1; j_gene: TRBJ2-7; d_gene: NA; CDR3aa: ATSEGGTLDAYEQY
v_gene: TRBV3-1/TRBV3-2; j_gene: TRBJ1-6; d_gene: NA; CDR3aa: ASSQVESSYNSPLH
v_gene: TRBV19; j_gene: TRBJ1-1; d_gene: TRBD1; CDR3aa: ASTTRQGGTEAF
v_gene: TRBV7-2; j_gene: TRBJ2-1; d_gene: NA; CDR3aa: ASSGSGVGQF
v_gene: TRBV18; j_gene: TRBJ2-6; d_gene: NA; CDR3aa: ASSPFGRGTGANVLT
v_gene: TRBV29-1; j_gene: TRBJ2-2; d_gene: TRBD2; CDR3aa: SVGISGSQAGELF
v_gene: TRBV7-9; j_gene: TRBJ2-7; d_gene: NA; CDR3aa: ASSPRAQDYEQY
v_gene: TRBV7-8; j_gene: TRBJ2-1; d_gene: TRBD1; CDR3aa: ASSFGTGAYNEQF
v_gene: TRBV6-6; j_gene: TRBJ2-3; d_gene: TRBD1; CDR3aa: ASSYTRQGGTDTQY
v_gene: TRBV6-5; j_gene: TRBJ1-5; d_gene: NA; CDR3aa: ASNYLDSQPQH
v_gene: TRBV7-9; j_gene: TRBJ1-1; d_gene: NA; CDR3aa: ASSHQNMNTEAF
v_gene: TRBV19; j_gene: TRBJ1-5; d_gene: NA; CDR3aa: ASSIDRKANQPQH
v_gene: TRBV28; j_gene: TRBJ1-2; d_gene: NA; CDR3aa: ASNPSLSYGYT
v_gene: TRBV7-9; j_gene: TRBJ1-2; d_gene: TRBD1; CDR3aa: ASTLQAPGGLYGYT
v_gene: TRBV29-1; j_gene: TRBJ1-1; d_gene: TRBD1; CDR3aa: SVDWGRTGNTEAF
v_gene: TRBV5-5; j_gene: TRBJ1-2; d_gene: NA; CDR3aa: ASSPGGDRFYGYT
v_gene: TRBV5-1; j_gene: TRBJ1-3; d_gene: TRBD1; CDR3aa: ASSPDRAGNTIY
v_gene: TRBV30; j_gene: TRBJ1-3; d_gene: NA; CDR3aa: AWSVRNTIY
v_gene: TRBV7-6; j_gene: TRBJ2-3; d_gene: TRBD2; CDR3aa: ASSWGTSGSTDTQY
v_gene: TRBV12-3/TRBV12-4; j_gene: TRBJ2-3; d_gene: TRBD2; CDR3aa: ASSWLAGDTQY
v_gene: TRBV11-2; j_gene: TRBJ2-1; d_gene: NA; CDR3aa: ASSLVGASYNEQF
v_gene: TRBV7-2; j_gene: TRBJ2-7; d_gene: TRBD1; CDR3aa: ASSLRGQGPYEQY
v_gene: TRBV10-3; j_gene: TRBJ1-1; d_gene: NA; CDR3aa: AISSGDSHTEAF
v_gene: TRBV7-3; j_gene: TRBJ1-6; d_gene: TRBD1; CDR3aa: ASSLDRGSKSPLH
v_gene: TRBV15; j_gene: TRBJ1-6; d_gene: NA; CDR3aa: ATSRARLEDSPLH
v_gene: TRBV19; j_gene: TRBJ2-7; d_gene: NA; CDR3aa: ASSIGRLNEQY
v_gene: TRBV7-9; j_gene: TRBJ1-1; d_gene: NA; CDR3aa: ASSRTVNTEAF